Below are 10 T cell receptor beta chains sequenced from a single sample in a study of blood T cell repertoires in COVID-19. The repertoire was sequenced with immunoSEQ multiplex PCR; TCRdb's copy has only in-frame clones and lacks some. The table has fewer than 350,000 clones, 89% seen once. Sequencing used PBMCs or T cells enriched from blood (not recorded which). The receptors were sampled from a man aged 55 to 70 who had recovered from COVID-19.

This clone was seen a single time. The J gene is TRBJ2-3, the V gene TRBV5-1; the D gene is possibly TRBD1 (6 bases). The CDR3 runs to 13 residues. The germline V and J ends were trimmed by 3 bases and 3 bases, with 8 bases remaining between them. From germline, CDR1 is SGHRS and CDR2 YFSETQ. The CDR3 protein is CASSSQGTDTQYF. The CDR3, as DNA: TGCGCCAGCAGCTCCCAGGGGACAGATACGCAGTATTTT. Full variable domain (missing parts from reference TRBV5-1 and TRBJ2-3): KAGVTQTPRYLIKTRGQQVTLSCSPISGHRSVSWYQQTPGQGLQFLFEYFSETQRNKGNFPGRFSGRQFSNSRSEMNVSTLELGDSALYLCASSSQGTDTQYFGPGTRLTVL.

The CDR3 is CATSEPGQIETQYF. The CDR3 DNA reads as TGTGCCACCAGTGAACCCGGACAGATAGAGACCCAGTACTTC. This rearrangement joins TRBV24-1 to TRBJ2-5; maybe TRBD1 (6 bases). Between the trimmed V and J ends, which lost 4 bases and 4 bases, there was a span of 12 bases. From germline, CDR1 is KGHDR and CDR2 SFDVKD. This CDR3 has 14 amino acids.

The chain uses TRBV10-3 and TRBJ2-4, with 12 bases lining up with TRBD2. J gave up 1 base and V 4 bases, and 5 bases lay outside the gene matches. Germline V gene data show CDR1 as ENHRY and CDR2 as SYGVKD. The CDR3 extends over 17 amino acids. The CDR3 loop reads CAISAPTSGSAKNIQYF. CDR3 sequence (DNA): TGTGCCATCAGTGCGCCGACTAGCGGGAGTGCCAAAAACATTCAGTACTTC.

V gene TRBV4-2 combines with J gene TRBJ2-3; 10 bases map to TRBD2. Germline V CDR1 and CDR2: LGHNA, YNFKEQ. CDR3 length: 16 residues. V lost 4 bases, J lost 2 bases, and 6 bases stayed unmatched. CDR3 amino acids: CASSPRTSGVTDTQYF. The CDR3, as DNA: TGTGCCAGCAGCCCGAGGACTAGCGGCGTCACAGATACGCAGTATTTT.

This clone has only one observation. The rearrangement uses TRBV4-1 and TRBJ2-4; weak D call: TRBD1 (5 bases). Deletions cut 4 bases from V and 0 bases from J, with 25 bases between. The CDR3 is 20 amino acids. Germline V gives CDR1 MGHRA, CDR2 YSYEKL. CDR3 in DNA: TGCGCCAGCAGCCGAGATCCGACAGTGTCCCTCACGCTAGCCAAAAACATTCAGTACTTC. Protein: CASSRDPTVSLTLAKNIQYF.

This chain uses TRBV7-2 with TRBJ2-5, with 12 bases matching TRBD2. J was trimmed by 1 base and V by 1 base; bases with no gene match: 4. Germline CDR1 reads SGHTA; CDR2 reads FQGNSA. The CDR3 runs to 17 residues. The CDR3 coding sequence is TGTGCCAGCAGCTTAGTAGGGACTAGCGGGTTCCAAGAGACCCAGTACTTC. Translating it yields CASSLVGTSGFQETQYF.

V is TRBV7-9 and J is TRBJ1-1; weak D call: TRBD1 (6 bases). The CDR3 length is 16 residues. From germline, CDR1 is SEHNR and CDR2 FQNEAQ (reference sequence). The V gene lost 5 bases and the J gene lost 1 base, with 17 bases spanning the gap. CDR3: CASSPRLGATNTEAFF. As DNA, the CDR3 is TGTGCCAGCAGCCCCCGTTTGGGGGCTACGAACACTGAAGCTTTCTTT.

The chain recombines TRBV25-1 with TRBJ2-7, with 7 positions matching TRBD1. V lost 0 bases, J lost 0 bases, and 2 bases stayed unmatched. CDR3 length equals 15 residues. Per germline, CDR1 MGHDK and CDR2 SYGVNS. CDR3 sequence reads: CASSEYPGGSYEQYF. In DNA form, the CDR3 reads TGTGCCAGCAGTGAATACCCAGGGGGCTCCTACGAGCAGTACTTC.

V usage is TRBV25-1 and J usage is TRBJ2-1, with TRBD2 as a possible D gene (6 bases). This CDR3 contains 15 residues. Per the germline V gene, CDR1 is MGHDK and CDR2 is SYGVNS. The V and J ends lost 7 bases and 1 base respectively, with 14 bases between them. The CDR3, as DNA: TGTGCCAGCATACCCCCCGGGAGATCCTACAATGAGCAGTTCTTC. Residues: CASIPPGRSYNEQFF.

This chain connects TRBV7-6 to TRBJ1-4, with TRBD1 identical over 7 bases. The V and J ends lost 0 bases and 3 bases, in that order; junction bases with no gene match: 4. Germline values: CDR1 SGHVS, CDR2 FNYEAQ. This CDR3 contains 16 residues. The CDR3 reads CASSLALQGPNEKLFF. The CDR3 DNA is TGTGCCAGCAGCTTAGCGTTACAGGGGCCTAATGAAAAACTGTTTTTT.